One and the same sample provided the 24 T cell receptor beta chains below, sequenced in a study of blood T cells in healthy people across ages. A second PCR, run for about 6 to 11 cycles, used a sample-barcoded 5' primer plus a J-beta primer mix. TCRdb independently ran MiXCR on the 5' RACE reads; one entry per CDR3 protein. The sample has hundreds of thousands of distinct CDR3 sequences, around 48% seen once; the top ten hold roughly 25%. Sample: blood. These receptor sequences come from an elderly man in good health.

This clonotype was observed a handful of times. The rearrangement links TRBV7-3 to TRBJ2-3; TRBD2 aligns across 10 bases. The V and J ends lost 0 bases and 3 bases, in that order; junction bases with no gene match: 15. The CDR3 extends over 20 amino acids. CDR1 is SGHTA and CDR2 is FQGTGA in the germline V gene. The CDR3 DNA reads TGTGCCAGCAGCTTAACTACCGGGCGGCTAGCGGGAGCAGGGACAGATACGCAGTATTTT. Protein sequence: CASSLTTGRLAGAGTDTQYF.

Details on this clonotype: Germline is not matched at one junction end, which may reflect a read error. J is TRBJ2-1 and V is TRBV29-1, with D unresolved. Germline V gives CDR1 SQVTM, CDR2 ANQGSEA. This CDR3 is 13 amino acids long. Written as DNA, the CDR3 is TGCAGCGTCGTAGCATCCTCCTACAATGGGCAGTTCTTC. It translates to CSVVASSYNGQFF.

The rearrangement links TRBV4-1 to TRBJ2-1; 13 positions match TRBD2. This CDR3 region has 17 residues. The germline CDR1 and CDR2 sequences are MGHRA and YSYEKL. Germline trimming cut 0 bases from V and 4 bases from J; bases unmatched to any gene: 3. As DNA, the CDR3 is TGCGCCAGCAGCCAAGACGAACTAGCGGGAGGGTACAATGAGCAGTTCTTC. Translation: CASSQDELAGGYNEQFF.

CDR3 loop: CASSKEVTKGHGNQPQHF. The CDR3 bases are TGTGCCAGCAGCAAAGAGGTAACTAAGGGGCATGGCAATCAGCCCCAGCATTTT. The rearrangement links TRBV21-1 to TRBJ1-5; the table's D call TRBD1 went unverified against the DNA. TRBV21-1 is designated a pseudogene. The CDR3 is 18 amino acids.

The V call is TRBV7-8, the J call TRBJ2-5, with 7 nucleotides matching TRBD2. The end of the DNA aligns better with TRBJ2-4, so the J call may be wrong. Germline-derived CDR1 and CDR2 are SGHVS and FQNEAQ. The CDR3 length is 15 residues. The CDR3 sequence is CASSLLAAESDIQYF. CDR3 DNA sequence: TGTGCCAGCAGCTTGCTAGCGGCGGAATCGGACATTCAGTACTTC.

This chain joins TRBV13 and TRBJ2-3, with D hard to call. Between the trimmed V and J ends, which lost 0 bases and 5 bases, there was a span of 9 bases. This CDR3 has 14 amino acids. Looked up from germline, CDR1 is PRHDT and CDR2 is FYEKMQ (reference sequence). The CDR3 protein is CASSLGSSLDTQYF. CDR3 sequence (DNA): TGTGCCAGCAGCTTAGGAAGCTCTTTAGATACGCAGTATTTT. The whole variable domain, remainder taken from reference TRBV13 and TRBJ2-3, is AAGVIQSPRHLIKEKRETATLKCYPIPRHDTVYWYQQGPGQDPQFLISFYEKMQSDKGSIPDRFSAQQFSDYHSELNMSSLELGDSALYFCASSLGSSLDTQYFGPGTRLTVL.

CDR3 DNA: TGTGCCAGCAGCTTAGTAACTAGCGGGTCGAGCTCCTACGAGCAGTACTTC. Translated: CASSLVTSGSSSYEQYF. The rearrangement links TRBV7-2 to TRBJ2-4, with 9 bases aligning to TRBD2. The J call may not be correct, given that the DNA end is closer to TRBJ2-7. CDR1 is SGHTA, CDR2 FQGNSA, per germline. The CDR3 covers 17 residues.

The J gene is TRBJ2-7, the V gene TRBV29-1; 12 nucleotides match TRBD2. TRBJ2-5 explains the end of the DNA better; the J call may be wrong. This CDR3 is built from 17 residues. Germline V gene sequence: CDR1 SQVTM, CDR2 ANQGSEA. CDR3 in DNA: TGCAGCGTTCGAATGACTAGCGGGAGAGGTTTCTCGGAGACCCAGTACTTC. Translation: CSVRMTSGRGFSETQYF.

V usage is TRBV20-1 and J usage is TRBJ2-7; a weak D match, TRBD2 (6 bases). This CDR3 has 15 residues. Germline V gene lookup returns CDR1 DFQATT and CDR2 SNEGSKA (reference sequence). The germline V and J ends were trimmed by 4 bases and 0 bases, with 16 bases remaining between them. In nucleotides, the CDR3 is TGCAGTGCTAAACCTAGTTCGGGAGTCTCCTACGAGCAGTACTTC. Protein: CSAKPSSGVSYEQYF.

V is TRBV10-3 and J is TRBJ2-4, with 9 bases identical to TRBD2. This CDR3 region has 14 residues. Looked up from germline, CDR1 is ENHRY and CDR2 is SYGVKD. Trimming took 3 bases from V and 6 from J; bases not matched to a gene: 3. In DNA form, the CDR3 reads TGTGCCATCAGTGACGCGGGGGGGTCAAACATTCAGTACTTC. Translating gives CAISDAGGSNIQYF.

For the CDR3, the DNA is TGTGCCAGCAGCTTAGTGGCGGGGACCCCACCAGATACGCAGTATTTT. Residues: CASSLVAGTPPDTQYF. The chain combines TRBV7-9 with TRBJ2-3, with a possible D match to TRBD2 (6 bases). The CDR3 spans 16 residues. V was shortened by 1 base and J by 4 bases, with 15 bases between the two germline ends. In germline, CDR1 is SEHNR, CDR2 FQNEAQ (reference sequence).

This sequence joins TRBV20-1 and TRBJ2-7, with D possibly matching TRBD1 (6 bases). V was pared by 5 bases and J by 3 bases, with 8 bases between. This CDR3 is built from 11 residues. Looked up from germline, CDR1 is DFQATT and CDR2 is SNEGSKA (reference sequence). The CDR3 spells CSAEDSYEQYF. The CDR3 nucleotides are TGCAGTGCTGAGGACAGCTACGAGCAGTACTTC.

The CDR3 region is CSAPRGSPNQPQHF. Written as DNA, the CDR3 is TGCAGTGCCCCGCGGGGAAGCCCTAATCAGCCCCAGCATTTT. The genes are TRBV20-1 and TRBJ1-5; no firm D call. Deletions cut 6 bases from V and 4 bases from J, with 16 bases between. Germline assignment: CDR1 DFQATT and CDR2 SNEGSKA (reference sequence). This CDR3 has 14 amino acids.

The rearrangement joins TRBV30 to TRBJ1-2; TRBD1 matches at 9 bases. The germline CDR1 and CDR2 sequences are GTSNPN and SVGIG (reference sequence). The CDR3 is made up of 13 amino acids. The junction had 3 bases not matched to a gene; V was cut back by 5 bases and J by 2 bases. This CDR3 reads CAWLQGANYGYTF. CDR3 coding DNA: TGTGCCTGGTTACAGGGGGCCAACTATGGCTACACCTTC. Full variable domain (outside the CDR3, taken from reference TRBV30 and TRBJ1-2): SQTIHQWPATLVQPVGSPLSLECTVEGTSNPNLYWYRQAAGRGLQLLFYSVGIGQISSEVPQNLSASRPQDRQFILSSKKLLLSDSGFYLCAWLQGANYGYTFGSGTRLTVV.

In regard to this clonotype: At one end, the junction sequence differs from germline, possibly due to a read error. The rearrangement joins TRBV5-1 to TRBJ2-1; D is unclear. Germline values: CDR1 SGHRS, CDR2 YFSETQ. The CDR3 covers 16 residues. The CDR3 loop is CASSRVSVASFNEQFF. CDR3 nucleotide sequence: TGCGCCAGCAGCAGGGTCTCAGTCGCGTCCTTCAATGAGCAGTTCTTC.

This clonotype appeared a few times. The V and J genes are TRBV7-2 and TRBJ2-3; a possible D gene is TRBD2 (5 bases). The length of the CDR3 is 16 residues. Germline CDR1 and CDR2: SGHTA and FQGNSA. Trimming left V 5 bases short and J 3 bases short, with 18 bases between. In DNA form, the CDR3 reads TGTGCCAGCAGCCCCCAATCGACCGAGGGAACAGATACGCAGTATTTT. This translates into CASSPQSTEGTDTQYF. Drawing the rest from reference TRBV7-2 and TRBJ2-3, the complete variable domain is GAGVSQSPSNKVTEKGKDVELRCDPISGHTALYWYRQSLGQGLEFLIYFQGNSAPDKSGLPSDRFSAERTGGSVSTLTIQRTQQEDSAVYLCASSPQSTEGTDTQYFGPGTRLTVL.

The chain has TRBV5-1 and TRBJ2-5, with D perhaps matching TRBD1 (5 bases). The DNA matches TRBJ2-7 better at its end, which makes the J call doubtful. Germline V gives CDR1 SGHRS, CDR2 YFSETQ. This CDR3 contains 15 residues. The CDR3 nucleotides are TGCGCCAGCAGCCCCGCCGGCAGGGCAACCTACGAGCAGTACTTC. It yields the protein CASSPAGRATYEQYF.

This clonotype was counted only a few times. As DNA, the CDR3 is TGTGCCAGCAGTTCCCGCCGGACAGGGGGTTGGAATGAGCAGTTCTTC. It translates to CASSSRRTGGWNEQFF. This rearrangement joins TRBV28 to TRBJ2-1, with TRBD1 matching 10 bases. CDR3 length: 16 residues. In germline, CDR1 is MDHEN, CDR2 SYDVKM. Losses at the gene ends were 4 bases for V and 7 bases for J; bases not matched to a gene: 10.

This clonotype was observed a few times. The gene calls are TRBV9 and TRBJ2-1; 8 positions match TRBD2. The CDR3 totals 15 residues. Looked up from germline, CDR1 is SGDLS and CDR2 is YYNGEE. V lost 4 bases and J lost 9; bases outside the gene matches: 12. The CDR3 nucleotides read TGTGCCAGCAGCTCAGCGGGAGAATTCCGCACTGAGCAGTTCTTC. Translated, it gives CASSSAGEFRTEQFF.

The rearrangement links TRBV6-2 or TRBV6-3 to TRBJ2-7; no clear D gene. CDR1 and CDR2 (germline): MNHEY, SVGEGT. V was cut by 9 bases and J by 4 bases, with 10 bases left in between. The CDR3 runs 11 residues. CDR3 residues: CASLGNYEQYF. The DNA of the CDR3 is TGTGCCAGTCTGGGGAATTACGAGCAGTACTTC.

This clonotype was recorded a few times. V gene TRBV20-1 combines with J gene TRBJ2-3, with D uncertain. Germline-derived CDR1 and CDR2 are DFQATT and SNEGSKA (reference sequence). The CDR3 loop spans 14 amino acids. Trimming left V 4 bases short and J 4 bases short, with 15 bases between. The DNA for the CDR3 is TGCAGTGCTAATCCGGCTTCGGGCGCAGATACGCAGTATTTT. Protein sequence: CSANPASGADTQYF.

The chain recombines TRBV20-1 with TRBJ2-5; D possibly corresponds to TRBD2 (6 bases). The CDR3 is made up of 15 amino acids. Trimming pared 7 bases from V and 5 bases from J, leaving 23 bases between. From germline, CDR1 is DFQATT and CDR2 SNEGSKA (reference sequence). In DNA, the CDR3 is TGCAGTGTCAGTCGGGCGGGACCCGTCTTGGAGACCCAGTACTTC. It yields the protein CSVSRAGPVLETQYF.

The V call is TRBV29-1, the J call TRBJ2-7; tentative D call: TRBD1 (6 bases). Germline loops: CDR1 SQVTM, CDR2 ANQGSEA. The V end was cut by 4 bases, the J end by 2 bases, with 9 bases between. This CDR3 is built from 12 residues. The CDR3 region has the DNA TGCAGCGTTGCAAAGGGGGCCTACGAGCAGTACTTC. Translation gives CSVAKGAYEQYF.

Concerning this clonotype: Because the CDR3 is missing its conserved closing phenylalanine or tryptophan, this is likely a read error. The chain uses TRBV5-1 and TRBJ2-5; 9 bases are a match to TRBD1. The CDR3 runs 14 residues. V lost 3 bases to trimming and J lost 3 bases; unmatched junction nucleotides: 3. The germline CDR1 and CDR2 sequences are SGHRS and YFSETQ. The CDR3 is CASSSDRGKETQYS. CDR3 DNA sequence: TGCGCCAGCAGCTCGGACAGGGGTAAAGAGACCCAGTACTCC.